This T cell receptor (beta chain) was sequenced during a study of T cell responses to AZD1222 COVID-19 vaccine. This clone showed up just once. The antigen remains unidentified. General study findings and limits: Donor demographics were predominantly white British with a female majority; clonal diversity may be underestimated. Two doses of AZD1222 preceded a rise in Spike-specific TCR breadth and depth.

Trimming left V 0 bases short and J 9 bases short, with 12 bases between. The CDR3 runs 13 residues. CDR1 MNHNY and CDR2 SVGAGI come from the germline V gene (reference sequence). Repertoires were generated with immunoSEQ multiplex PCR, while TCRdb's copy carries only in-frame clones and drops some. This sample has some 130,000 clones, with just over 85% found just once. Sequenced here: peripheral blood, sampled on day 0 of AZD1222 vaccination. The rearrangement joins TRBV6-6 to TRBJ2-7; D uncertain. This receptor was identified in an adult in good health. CDR3 nucleotides: TGTGCCAGCAGTTACTCGATGGGCCGCGCGCAGTACTTC. Translating it yields CASSYSMGRAQYF.